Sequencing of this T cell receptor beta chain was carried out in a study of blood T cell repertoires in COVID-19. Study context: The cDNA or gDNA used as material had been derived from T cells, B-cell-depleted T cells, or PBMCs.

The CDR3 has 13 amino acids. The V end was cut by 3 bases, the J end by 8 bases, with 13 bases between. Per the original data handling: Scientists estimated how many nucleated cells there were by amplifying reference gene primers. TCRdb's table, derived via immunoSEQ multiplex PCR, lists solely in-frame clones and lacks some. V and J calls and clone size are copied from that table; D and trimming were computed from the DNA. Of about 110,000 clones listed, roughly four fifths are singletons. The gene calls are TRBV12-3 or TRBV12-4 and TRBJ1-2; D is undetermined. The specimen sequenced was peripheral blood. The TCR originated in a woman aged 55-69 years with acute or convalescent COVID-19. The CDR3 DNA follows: TGTGCCAGCAGTTTCCCCCGCGGCACGGGCTACACCTTC. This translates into CASSFPRGTGYTF.